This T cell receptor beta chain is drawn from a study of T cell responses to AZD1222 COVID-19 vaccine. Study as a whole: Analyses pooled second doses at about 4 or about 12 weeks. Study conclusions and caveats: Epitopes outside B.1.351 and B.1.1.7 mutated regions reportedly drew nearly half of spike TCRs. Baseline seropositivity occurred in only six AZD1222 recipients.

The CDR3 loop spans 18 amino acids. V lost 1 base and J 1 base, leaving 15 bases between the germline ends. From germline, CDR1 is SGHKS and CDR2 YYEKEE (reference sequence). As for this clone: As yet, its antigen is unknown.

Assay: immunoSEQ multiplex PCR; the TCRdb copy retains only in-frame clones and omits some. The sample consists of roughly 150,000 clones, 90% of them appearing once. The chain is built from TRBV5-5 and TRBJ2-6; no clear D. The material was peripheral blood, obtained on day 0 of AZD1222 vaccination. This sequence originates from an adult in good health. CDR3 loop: CASSLFGGYASGANVLTF. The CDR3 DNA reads TGTGCCAGCAGCTTGTTTGGCGGCTATGCATCTGGGGCCAACGTCCTGACTTTC.